This T cell receptor (beta chain) emerged from a study of T cell responses to AZD1222 COVID-19 vaccine. V gave up 4 bases and J gave up 7 bases, with 11 bases separating them. The CDR3 is made up of 13 amino acids. CDR1 and CDR2 from the germline V gene are WSHSY and SAAADI. The protocol was immunoSEQ multiplex PCR, while the TCRdb copy is restricted to in-frame clones and leaves out a portion. Of 130,000 to 150,000 clones in the sample, 90% to 95% are singletons; the top ten hold approximately 3%. This specimen was peripheral blood, taken on day 0 of MenACWY control vaccination. The sequence was collected from an adult in good health. The chain uses TRBV10-2 and TRBJ1-5; TRBD1 is a possible D gene (5 bases). The CDR3 region has the DNA TGCGCCAGCAGTGTGCAGGGTCCCCAGCCCCAGCATTTT. Encoded protein: CASSVQGPQPQHF.